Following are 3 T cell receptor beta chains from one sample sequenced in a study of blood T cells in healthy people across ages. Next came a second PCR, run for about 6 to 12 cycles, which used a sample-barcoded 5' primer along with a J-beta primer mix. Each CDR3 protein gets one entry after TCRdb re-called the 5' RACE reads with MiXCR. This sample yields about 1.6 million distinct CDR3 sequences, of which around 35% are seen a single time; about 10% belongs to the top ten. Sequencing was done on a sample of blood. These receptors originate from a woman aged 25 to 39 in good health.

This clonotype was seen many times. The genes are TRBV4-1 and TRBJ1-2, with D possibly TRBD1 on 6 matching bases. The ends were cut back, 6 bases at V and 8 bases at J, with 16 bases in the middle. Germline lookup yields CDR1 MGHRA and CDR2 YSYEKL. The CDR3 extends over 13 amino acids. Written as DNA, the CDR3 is TGCGCCAGCAGTCCCCCGGGACAAGGAGGCTACACCTTC. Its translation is CASSPPGQGGYTF.

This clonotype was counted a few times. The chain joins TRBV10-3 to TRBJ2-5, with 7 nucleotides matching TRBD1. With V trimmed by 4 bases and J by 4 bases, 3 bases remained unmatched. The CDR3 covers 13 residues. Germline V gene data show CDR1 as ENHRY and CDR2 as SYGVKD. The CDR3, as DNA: TGTGCCATCAGTGTGACAGGGTCAGAGACCCAGTACTTC. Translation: CAISVTGSETQYF.

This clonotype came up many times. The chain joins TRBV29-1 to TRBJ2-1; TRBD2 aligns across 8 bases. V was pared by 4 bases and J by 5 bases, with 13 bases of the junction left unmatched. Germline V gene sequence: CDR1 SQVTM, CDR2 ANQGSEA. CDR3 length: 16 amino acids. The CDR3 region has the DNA TGCAGCGTTGTAAGGTACCGGGAGGGCCCGGACAATGAGCAGTTCTTC. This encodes CSVVRYREGPDNEQFF.